This T cell receptor (beta chain) was captured in a study of shared clonotypes between healthy human individuals. Data came from immunoSEQ multiplex PCR; TCRdb stores just in-frame clones and leaves some out. The sample records roughly 2.2 million clones, 93% being singletons. The specimen sequenced was naive CD4+ T cells from PBMCs. Specified subset: CD45RA+ positively selected. The receptor comes from a man between 18 and 35 years old in good health. Some clones in this sample may be carry-over from other donors' samples.

The chain's CDR3 is CASSWGLAGRDTQYF. CDR3 nucleotide sequence: TGTGCCAGCAGCTGGGGACTAGCGGGGCGGGATACGCAGTATTTT. The chain recombines TRBV7-2 with TRBJ2-3; 13 bases are shared with TRBD2. The length of the CDR3 is 15 residues. The germline V gene has CDR1 SGHTA and CDR2 FQGNSA. The J segment lost 6 bases and the V segment lost 4 bases, leaving 4 bases of the junction unmatched. Complete variable domain (other parts from reference TRBV7-2 and TRBJ2-3): GAGVSQSPSNKVTEKGKDVELRCDPISGHTALYWYRQSLGQGLEFLIYFQGNSAPDKSGLPSDRFSAERTGGSVSTLTIQRTQQEDSAVYLCASSWGLAGRDTQYFGPGTRLTVL.